A single sample gave rise to the 14 T cell receptor beta chains below, sequenced in a study of T-cell reconstitution after alpha-beta-depleted transplantation in children. Unique molecular identifiers were used to barcode this TCRbeta library. TCRdb analysed the PCR reads with MiXCR anew, one entry per CDR3 protein. Among approximately 230,000 distinct CDR3 sequences listed, 20% to 30% were seen once. Sequencing used PBMCs, mostly from graft donor cells, obtained 360 days after TCRalphabeta/CD19-depleted stem cell transplant. All receptors come from a female patient aged 2-9 years who had a stem cell transplant for congenital amegakaryocytic thrombocytopenia, so the T cells may come from the graft donor.

The genes are TRBV29-1 and TRBJ1-2, with TRBD1 identical over 9 bases. The length of the CDR3 is 14 residues. Per the germline V gene, CDR1 is SQVTM and CDR2 is ANQGSEA. The V and J ends lost 1 base and 3 bases, in that order; junction bases with no gene match: 3. The CDR3 region has the DNA TGCAGCGTTGAAGCCTGGGACAGGGACTATGGCTACACCTTC. Amino acid sequence: CSVEAWDRDYGYTF.

This clonotype has a handful of counts. The chain has TRBV28 and TRBJ1-5; D unclear. Trimming removed 6 bases at V and 2 bases at J, with 11 bases between. Germline V CDR1 and CDR2: MDHEN, SYDVKM. The length of the CDR3 is 14 residues. In DNA, the CDR3 is TGTGCCAGCAGGTCGGGAGCGGGCAATCAGCCCCAGCATTTT. Translation: CASRSGAGNQPQHF.

V and J are TRBV30 and TRBJ1-3; possible D gene TRBD1, 6 bases. This CDR3 contains 14 residues. Looked up from germline, CDR1 is GTSNPN and CDR2 is SVGIG (reference sequence). V was pared by 4 bases and J by 0 bases, with 10 bases between. CDR3 in DNA: TGTGCCTGGACTTACAGGGTCTCTGGAAACACCATATATTTT. It translates to CAWTYRVSGNTIYF.

The V and J genes are TRBV15 and TRBJ2-1; D remains unclear. V lost 0 bases, J lost 1 base, and 7 bases lay in between. CDR3 size: 15 residues. Germline CDR1 and CDR2: LNHNV and YYDKDF (reference sequence). In nucleotides, the CDR3 is TGTGCCACCAGCAGAGATCCAGGTTCCTACAATGAGCAGTTCTTC. Amino acids: CATSRDPGSYNEQFF.

This clonotype was found a few times. The chain couples TRBV28 to TRBJ1-1, with D possibly TRBD1 on 5 matching bases. Between the trimmed V and J ends, which lost 7 bases and 12 bases, there was a span of 21 bases. The CDR3 length is 13 residues. Germline CDR1 MDHEN, CDR2 SYDVKM. CDR3 protein: CASTAVRVSYPFF. Here the CDR3 DNA reads TGTGCCAGCACCGCGGTCAGGGTCTCTTATCCTTTCTTT. Combining the CDR3 with reference TRBV28 and TRBJ1-1 gives the whole variable domain DVKVTQSSRYLVKRTGEKVFLECVQDMDHENMFWYRQDPGLGLRLIYFSYDVKMKEKGDIPEGYSVSREKKERFSLILESASTNQTSMYLCASTAVRVSYPFFGQGTRLTVV.

The J gene is TRBJ2-1, the V gene TRBV11-1, with 15 bases lining up with TRBD2. V lost 0 bases to trimming and J lost 7 bases; unmatched junction nucleotides: 7. The CDR3 covers 18 residues. Germline CDR1 is SGHAT and CDR2 is FQDESV (reference sequence). The CDR3 reads CASSLAPGLAGGRNEQFF. DNA for the CDR3: TGTGCCAGCAGCTTAGCTCCCGGACTAGCGGGAGGGAGGAATGAGCAGTTCTTC.

The V gene is TRBV2, the J gene TRBJ2-7; D possibly corresponds to TRBD1 (6 bases). CDR3 size: 11 residues. Trimming took 3 bases from V and 6 from J, leaving 6 bases between them. CDR1 is SNHLY, CDR2 FYNNEI, per germline. The CDR3 DNA is TGTGCCAGCAGTGACAGGGGCGAGCAGTACTTC. Translating it yields CASSDRGEQYF.

The rearrangement joins TRBV4-3 to TRBJ1-1; TRBD1 might be the D (5 bases). Trimming removed 3 bases from V and 0 bases from J, with 8 bases in between. This CDR3 region has 14 residues. The V gene's germline CDR1 is LGHNA and CDR2 YSLEER. CDR3 nucleotides: TGCGCCAGCAGCCAGGAACAGGTGAACACTGAAGCTTTCTTT. Amino acids: CASSQEQVNTEAFF.

This clonotype was seen a single time. The gene calls are TRBV20-1 and TRBJ1-2; 7 nucleotides line up with TRBD1. The CDR3 is made up of 15 amino acids. V was clipped by 2 bases and J by 4 bases; unmatched bases: 10. Germline CDR1 is DFQATT and CDR2 is SNEGSKA (reference sequence). CDR3 coding DNA: TGCAGTGCTAGAACCCCCGACAGGGAAGGCTATGGCTACACCTTC. This translates into CSARTPDREGYGYTF.

V usage is TRBV12-3 or TRBV12-4 and J usage is TRBJ1-5; D gene unclear. The CDR3 is 15 residues long. V was shortened by 3 bases and J by 2 bases, with 11 bases between the two germline ends. In DNA form, the CDR3 reads TGTGCCAGCAGTTTGTCAGATTTTGGCAATCAGCCCCAGCATTTT. Translation: CASSLSDFGNQPQHF.

The chain carries TRBV28 and TRBJ2-3, with 9 bases that match TRBD1. J gave up 4 bases and V 5 bases, and 10 bases lay outside the gene matches. The CDR3 covers 16 residues. Germline values: CDR1 MDHEN, CDR2 SYDVKM. This CDR3 reads CASSGTGGGIADTQYF. CDR3 nucleotides: TGTGCCAGCAGTGGCACAGGGGGCGGCATTGCAGATACGCAGTATTTT. Complete variable domain (other parts from reference TRBV28 and TRBJ2-3): DVKVTQSSRYLVKRTGEKVFLECVQDMDHENMFWYRQDPGLGLRLIYFSYDVKMKEKGDIPEGYSVSREKKERFSLILESASTNQTSMYLCASSGTGGGIADTQYFGPGTRLTVL.

The chain carries TRBV7-3 and TRBJ2-2, with 8 nucleotides matching TRBD2. After removal of 4 bases from V and 2 bases from J, the junction contained 6 bases not matched to a gene. This CDR3 has 16 residues. CDR1 and CDR2 (germline): SGHTA, FQGTGA. The CDR3: CASSSRVAGNTGELFF. The CDR3, as DNA: TGTGCCAGCAGCTCACGAGTAGCGGGAAACACCGGGGAGCTGTTTTTT.

This clonotype was counted between two and nine times. J is TRBJ2-5 and V is TRBV5-6; D possibly matches TRBD1 or TRBD2 (5 bases each). The V gene's germline CDR1 is SGHDT and CDR2 YYEEEE. V was cut by 1 base and J by 2 bases, with 15 bases left in between. The CDR3 runs to 16 residues. The CDR3 DNA follows: TGTGCCAGCAGCTTGCTGTTAGGGACGGTGCAAGAGACCCAGTACTTC. Translation gives CASSLLLGTVQETQYF.

The CDR3 DNA reads as TGCAGCGTTTATTTTTGGTTGTCTAGCGGGGGGGTCCGCACAGATACGCAGTATTTT. Translation gives CSVYFWLSSGGVRTDTQYF. This chain uses TRBV29-1 with TRBJ2-3; 12 nucleotides line up with TRBD2. The germline V gene encodes CDR1 SQVTM and CDR2 ANQGSEA. This CDR3 is 19 amino acids long. V was pared by 5 bases and J by 1 base, with 16 bases of the junction left unmatched.